This paragraph reports one T cell receptor (beta chain). Its antigen is not yet known. Per-base qualities were not stored, and no clone one base away is much larger. Library preparation used the immunoSEQ multiplex PCR assay. The original pipeline was this. Preprocessing removed nonproductive sequences and CDR3s not starting with C, not ending with F or W, or shorter than 7 amino acids. The MANAFEST web app identified antigen-specific clonotypes based on expansion compared with the reference and other culture wells. A clone was considered positive if the clone showed significant expansion compared with the reference culture in 2 of 3 replicate wells at an FDR below 0.05. To be called positive, a clone also had to show significant expansion compared with every other tandem well and an odds ratio greater than 5. Pairwise Levenshtein distance, computed with the stringdist R package after three terminal residues were trimmed from each end, was used as the measure of CDR3 homology. TCRdb carries this immuneACCESS record with in-frame sequences only. Its versions omit some clonotypes, under half of them owing to an unresolved V gene in the studies checked, with the rest unexplained. That table furnishes V, J and clone size, whereas the DNA furnished D and trimming. For this sample the table gives 14,000 or so clones, of which roughly 78% were detected only once. The ten largest clones capture more than 15% of the sample.

CD4+ T cells from unexposed donors were collected before the COVID-19 pandemic (2011-2018). The EasySep CD4+ T cell isolation kit was used to isolate CD4+ T cells once the cultures had run for roughly 11 days. Unexposed donor CD4+ T cells were tested for reactivity to SARS-CoV-2 S and N and four common cold coronavirus spike pools, as cell number allowed. Each well received approximately 2.2 million PBMCs, cultured in IMDM supplemented with approximately 5.2% human AB serum and around 9 IU/ml IL-2. Half of the culture medium was replaced with fresh IL-2-containing medium on days 3 and 7. In general, every peptide culture condition was set up in three replicate wells. Leukapheresis product for the unexposed donors was purchased commercially. Ficoll-Paque PLUS gradient centrifugation was used to isolate PBMCs from either whole blood or leukapheresis product. PBMCs were either used fresh in the expansion assay or cryopreserved at -140 degrees C. The QIAamp Micro DNA Kit was used to extract genomic DNA from the CD4+ T cells.

This sample was taken from a study of CD4 T cells in relation to SARS-CoV-2 and coronaviruses (dated by TCRdb to 2020 to 2022). Background on the whole study: The ViraFEST assay cultured PBMCs with antigen for under 11 days, then sequenced TCR beta CDR3s to find antigen-specific clonal expansions. The negative reference condition was either a culture with an HIV-1 Nef peptide pool or a culture with no peptide. Memory CD4+ T cell crossreactivity between SARS-CoV-2 and common cold coronavirus spike proteins was assessed at the TCR clonotype level in the study. The Adaptive Biotechnologies TCR-sequencing kit was used for samples from three pre-COVID donors and for the naive versus memory experiments, whereas the other data were Illumina-based. Expansion assays from other donors in the study were sequenced with a different, Illumina-based TCR-beta assay. HLA restriction was mapped for shared crossreactive spike epitopes using patient-derived lymphoblastoid cell lines.

The paper as a whole reports these results and caveats: Roughly 64% of donors had memory CD4+ clonotypes that crossrecognized SARS-CoV-2 and at least one common cold coronavirus spike. Significantly weaker SARS-CoV-2-driven expansion was shown by crossreactive clones than by monoreactive clones, consistent with antigenic imprinting. Crossreactivity analysis was centred on spike protein, so crossreactivity against other viral proteins was not assessed. Pre-pandemic and post-infection samples were not both contributed by any donor, so tracing of the source of pre-existing responses was limited. The study was constrained by small numbers of patients and of tested TCRs.

The CDR3 spans 16 residues, from the cysteine through the phenylalanine. This entry keeps only the CDR3 DNA: 48 bases, framed from base 1. The germline V and J ends show losses of 3 bases and 2 bases respectively, and no gene match explains 5 bases of the junction. As encoded in the germline V gene, CDR1 is SGHDN while CDR2 is FVKESK. The source is a human donor in good health. The specimen was CD4+ T cells from PBMCs, cultured in vitro. This chain joins TRBV14 to TRBJ2-1, and 9 junction bases match TRBD2. The sequenced DNA: TGTGCCAGCAGCCACCTACTAGCGGGCGCCTACAATGAGCAGTTCTTC. Translation gives CASSHLLAGAYNEQFF.